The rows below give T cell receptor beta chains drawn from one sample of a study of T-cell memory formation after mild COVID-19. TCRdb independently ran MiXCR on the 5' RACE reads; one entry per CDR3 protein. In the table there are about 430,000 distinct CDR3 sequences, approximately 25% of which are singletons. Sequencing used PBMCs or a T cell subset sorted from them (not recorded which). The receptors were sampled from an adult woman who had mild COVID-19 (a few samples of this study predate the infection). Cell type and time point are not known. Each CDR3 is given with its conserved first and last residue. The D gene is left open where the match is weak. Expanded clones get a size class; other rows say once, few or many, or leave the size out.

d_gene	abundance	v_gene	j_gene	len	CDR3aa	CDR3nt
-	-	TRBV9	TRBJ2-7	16	CASSVAAGDGTYEQYF	TGTGCCAGCAGCGTAGCTGCAGGGGACGGAACCTACGAGCAGTACTTC
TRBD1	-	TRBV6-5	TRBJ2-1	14	CASSPWTGEVEQFF	TGTGCCAGCAGTCCCTGGACAGGGGAGGTCGAGCAGTTCTTC
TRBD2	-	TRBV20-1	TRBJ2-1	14	CSARLAEDYNEQFF	TGCAGTGCTAGACTAGCGGAGGACTACAATGAGCAGTTCTTC
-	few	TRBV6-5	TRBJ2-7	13	CASSDYEEYEQYF	TGTGCCAGCAGTGACTATGAGGAGTACGAGCAGTACTTC
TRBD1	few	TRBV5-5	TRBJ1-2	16	CASSGVLQGGNYGYTF	TGTGCCAGCAGCGGAGTTCTACAGGGGGGGAACTATGGCTACACCTTC
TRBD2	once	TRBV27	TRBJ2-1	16	CASSPVRTGGLSEQFF	TGTGCCAGCAGTCCTGTAAGAACGGGGGGGCTCAGTGAGCAGTTCTTC
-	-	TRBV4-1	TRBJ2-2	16	CASSHEAPGYTGELFF	TGCGCCAGCAGCCACGAGGCGCCAGGGTATACCGGGGAGCTGTTTTTT
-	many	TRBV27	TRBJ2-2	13	CASSFGNTGELFF	TGTGCCAGCAGTTTTGGGAACACCGGGGAGCTGTTTTTT
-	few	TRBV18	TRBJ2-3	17	CASSALRVRKSTDTQYF	TGTGCCAGCTCAGCACTGAGGGTTCGTAAGAGCACAGATACGCAGTATTTT
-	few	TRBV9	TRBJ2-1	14	CASSVGRGYNEQFF	TGTGCCAGCAGCGTAGGGAGGGGATACAATGAGCAGTTCTTC
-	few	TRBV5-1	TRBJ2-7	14	CASSPGVGTYEQYF	TGCGCCAGCAGCCCGGGTGTCGGCACCTACGAGCAGTACTTC
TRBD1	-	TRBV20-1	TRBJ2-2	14	CSGGQGAIPGELFF	TGCAGTGGGGGACAGGGGGCAATCCCCGGGGAGCTGTTTTTT
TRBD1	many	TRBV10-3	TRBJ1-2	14	CAISDDTGGYGYTF	TGTGCCATCAGTGACGACACAGGGGGCTATGGCTACACCTTC
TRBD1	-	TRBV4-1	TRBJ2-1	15	CASSQAGGRGNEQFF	TGCGCCAGCAGCCAAGCAGGGGGCAGGGGCAATGAGCAGTTCTTC
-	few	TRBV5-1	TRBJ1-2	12	CASSWRGSGYTF	TGCGCCAGCAGCTGGAGGGGCTCTGGCTACACCTTC